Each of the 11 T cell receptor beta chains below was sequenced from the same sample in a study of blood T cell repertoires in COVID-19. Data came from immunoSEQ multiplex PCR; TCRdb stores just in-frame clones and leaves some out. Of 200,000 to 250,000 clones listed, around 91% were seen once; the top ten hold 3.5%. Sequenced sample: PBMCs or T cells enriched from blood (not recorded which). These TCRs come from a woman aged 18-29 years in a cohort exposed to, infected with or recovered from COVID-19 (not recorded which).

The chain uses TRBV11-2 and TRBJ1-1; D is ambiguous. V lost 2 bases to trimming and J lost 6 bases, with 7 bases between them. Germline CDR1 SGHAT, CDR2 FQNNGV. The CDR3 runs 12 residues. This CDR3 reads CASSLSSSEAFF. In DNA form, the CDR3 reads TGTGCCAGCAGCTTATCGTCCTCTGAAGCTTTCTTT.

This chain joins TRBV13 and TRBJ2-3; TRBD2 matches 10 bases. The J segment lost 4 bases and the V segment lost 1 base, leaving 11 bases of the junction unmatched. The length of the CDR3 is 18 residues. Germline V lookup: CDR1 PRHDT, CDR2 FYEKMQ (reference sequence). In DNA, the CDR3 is TGTGCCAGCAGCTTAGAGCGGGGGGGCTCTCGAGTGGCAGATACGCAGTATTTT. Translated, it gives CASSLERGGSRVADTQYF.

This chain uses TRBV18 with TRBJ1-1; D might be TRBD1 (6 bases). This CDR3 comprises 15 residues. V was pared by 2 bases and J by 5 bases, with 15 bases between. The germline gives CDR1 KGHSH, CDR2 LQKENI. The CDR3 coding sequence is TGTGCCAGCTCACCAAAAGGGGGTGTGGATACTGAAGCTTTCTTT. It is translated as CASSPKGGVDTEAFF. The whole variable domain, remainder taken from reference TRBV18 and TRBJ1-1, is NAGVMQNPRHLVRRRGQEARLRCSPMKGHSHVYWYRQLPEEGLKFMVYLQKENIIDESGMPKERFSAEFPKEGPSILRIQQVVRGDSAAYFCASSPKGGVDTEAFFGQGTRLTVV.

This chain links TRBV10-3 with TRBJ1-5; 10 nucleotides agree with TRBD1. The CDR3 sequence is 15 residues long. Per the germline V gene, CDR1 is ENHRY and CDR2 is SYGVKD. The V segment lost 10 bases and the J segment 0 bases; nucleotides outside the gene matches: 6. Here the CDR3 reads CASAGTGDSNQPQHF. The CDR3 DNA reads TGTGCCAGCGCGGGGACAGGGGATAGCAATCAGCCCCAGCATTTT.

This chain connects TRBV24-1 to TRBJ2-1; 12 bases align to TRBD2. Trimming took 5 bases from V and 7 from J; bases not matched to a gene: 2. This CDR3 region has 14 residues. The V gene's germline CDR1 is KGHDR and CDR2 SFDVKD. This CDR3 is CATSAGLAGNEQFF. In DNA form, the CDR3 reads TGTGCCACCAGTGCCGGACTAGCGGGAAATGAGCAGTTCTTC.

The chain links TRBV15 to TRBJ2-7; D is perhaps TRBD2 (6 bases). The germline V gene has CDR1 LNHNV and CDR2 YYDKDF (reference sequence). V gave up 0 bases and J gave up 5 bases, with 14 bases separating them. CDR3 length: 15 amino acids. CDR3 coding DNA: TGTGCCACCAGCAGAGAAACCTTGGGAGGAAACGAGCAGTACTTC. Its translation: CATSRETLGGNEQYF.

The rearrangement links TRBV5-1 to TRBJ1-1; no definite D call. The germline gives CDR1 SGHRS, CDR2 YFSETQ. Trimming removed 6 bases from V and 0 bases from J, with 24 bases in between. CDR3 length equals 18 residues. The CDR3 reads CASTEVGGVGHLNTEAFF. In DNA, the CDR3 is TGCGCCAGCACGGAAGTTGGAGGTGTAGGGCACTTGAACACTGAAGCTTTCTTT.

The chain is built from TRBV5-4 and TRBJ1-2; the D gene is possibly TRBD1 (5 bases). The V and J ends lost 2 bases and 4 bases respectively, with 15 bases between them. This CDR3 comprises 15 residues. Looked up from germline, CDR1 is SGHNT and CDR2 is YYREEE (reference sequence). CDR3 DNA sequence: TGTGCCAGCAGCTTCCCAGGGCCCGATTCCTATGGCTACACCTTC. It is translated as CASSFPGPDSYGYTF.

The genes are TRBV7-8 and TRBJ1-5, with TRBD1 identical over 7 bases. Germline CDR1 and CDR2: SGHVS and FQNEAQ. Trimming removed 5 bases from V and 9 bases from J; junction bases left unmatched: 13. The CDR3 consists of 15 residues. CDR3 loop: CASSHTRQGESPQHF. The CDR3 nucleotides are TGTGCCAGCAGCCACACCCGACAGGGAGAATCGCCCCAGCATTTT.

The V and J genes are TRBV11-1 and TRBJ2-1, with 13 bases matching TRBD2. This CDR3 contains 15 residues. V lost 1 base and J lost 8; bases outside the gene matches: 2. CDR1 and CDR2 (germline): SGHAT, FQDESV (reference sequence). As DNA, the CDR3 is TGTGCCAGCAGCTTAGGGACTAGCGGGAGAGATGAGCAGTTCTTC. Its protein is CASSLGTSGRDEQFF.

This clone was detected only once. CDR3 sequence reads: CASSPGGLDSPLHF. CDR3 DNA sequence: TGCGCCAGCAGCCCAGGGGGATTGGATTCACCCCTCCACTTT. J is TRBJ1-6 and V is TRBV5-1, with 7 bases that match TRBD1. The trim removed 4 bases at V and 8 bases at J, leaving 6 bases unmatched. The CDR3 length is 14 residues. Germline CDR1 SGHRS, CDR2 YFSETQ.